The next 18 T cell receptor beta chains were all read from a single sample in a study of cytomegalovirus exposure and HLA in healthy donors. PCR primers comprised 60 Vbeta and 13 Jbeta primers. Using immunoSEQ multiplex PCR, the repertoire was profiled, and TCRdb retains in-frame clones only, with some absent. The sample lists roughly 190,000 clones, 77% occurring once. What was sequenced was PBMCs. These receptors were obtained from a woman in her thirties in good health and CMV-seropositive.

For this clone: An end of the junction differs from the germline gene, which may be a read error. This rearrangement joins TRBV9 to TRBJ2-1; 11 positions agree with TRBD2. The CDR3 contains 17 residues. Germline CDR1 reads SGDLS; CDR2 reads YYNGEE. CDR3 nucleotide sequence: TGTGCCAGCAGCGTCGAACCGGGACTAGCGGCCCACAATGAGCAGCTCTTC. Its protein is CASSVEPGLAAHNEQLF.

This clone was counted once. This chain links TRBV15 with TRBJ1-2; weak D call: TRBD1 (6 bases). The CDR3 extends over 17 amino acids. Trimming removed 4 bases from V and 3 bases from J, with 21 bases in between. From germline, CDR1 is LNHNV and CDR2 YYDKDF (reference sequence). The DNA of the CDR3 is TGTGCCACCAGCACGACCTTACCGGGACATCTAGACTATGGCTACACCTTC. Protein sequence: CATSTTLPGHLDYGYTF.

CDR3 coding DNA: TGTGCCAGCAGCCAAGCGTCGCCGCCCGAAGCTTTCTTT. It yields the protein CASSQASPPEAFF. The rearrangement joins TRBV6-5 to TRBJ1-1; the D is unclear. V was trimmed by 6 bases and J by 8 bases, leaving 16 bases between them. CDR3 length: 13 amino acids. Germline V gene lookup returns CDR1 MNHEY and CDR2 SVGAGI.

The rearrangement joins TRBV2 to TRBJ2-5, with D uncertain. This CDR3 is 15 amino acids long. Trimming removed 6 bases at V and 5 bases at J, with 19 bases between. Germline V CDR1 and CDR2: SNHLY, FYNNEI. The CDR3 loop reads CASRIKAYGEETQYF. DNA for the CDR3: TGTGCCAGCAGGATAAAGGCCTATGGAGAGGAGACCCAGTACTTC.

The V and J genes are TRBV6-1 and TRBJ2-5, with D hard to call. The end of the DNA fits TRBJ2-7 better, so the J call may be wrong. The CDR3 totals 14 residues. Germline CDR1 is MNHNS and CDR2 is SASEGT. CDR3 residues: CASSEQASSYEQYF. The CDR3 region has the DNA TGTGCCAGCAGTGAACAGGCGAGCTCCTACGAGCAGTACTTC.

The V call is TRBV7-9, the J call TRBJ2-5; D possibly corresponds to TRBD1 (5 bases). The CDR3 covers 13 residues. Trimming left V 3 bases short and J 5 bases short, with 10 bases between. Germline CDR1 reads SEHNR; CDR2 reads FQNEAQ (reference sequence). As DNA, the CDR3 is TGTGCCAGCAGCTTTCAGGGTGCGGAGACCCAGTACTTC. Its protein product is CASSFQGAETQYF.

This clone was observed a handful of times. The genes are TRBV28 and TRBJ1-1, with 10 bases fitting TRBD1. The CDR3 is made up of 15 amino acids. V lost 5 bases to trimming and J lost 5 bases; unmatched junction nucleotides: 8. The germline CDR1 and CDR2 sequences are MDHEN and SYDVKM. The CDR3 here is CASSPWTGGKTEAFF. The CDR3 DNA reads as TGTGCCAGCAGTCCATGGACAGGGGGAAAAACTGAAGCTTTCTTT.

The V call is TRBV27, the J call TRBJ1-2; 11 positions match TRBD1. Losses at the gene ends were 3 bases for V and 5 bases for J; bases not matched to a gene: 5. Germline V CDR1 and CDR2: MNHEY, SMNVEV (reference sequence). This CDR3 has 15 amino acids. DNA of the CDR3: TGTGCCAGCAGTTTCCAGAGGGACAGGGGGTATGGCTACACCTTC. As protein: CASSFQRDRGYGYTF.

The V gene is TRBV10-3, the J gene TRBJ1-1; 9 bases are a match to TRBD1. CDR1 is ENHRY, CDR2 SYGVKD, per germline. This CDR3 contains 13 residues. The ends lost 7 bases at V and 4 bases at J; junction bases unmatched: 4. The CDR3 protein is CAITMDRGTEAFF. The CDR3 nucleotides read TGTGCCATCACTATGGACAGGGGCACTGAAGCTTTCTTT.

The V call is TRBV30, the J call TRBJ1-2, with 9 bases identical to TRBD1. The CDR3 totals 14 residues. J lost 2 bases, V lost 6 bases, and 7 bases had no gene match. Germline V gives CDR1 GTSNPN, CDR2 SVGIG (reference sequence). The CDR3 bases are TGTGCCTGTTTTAGACAGGGGGTAAACTATGGCTACACCTTC. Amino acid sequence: CACFRQGVNYGYTF. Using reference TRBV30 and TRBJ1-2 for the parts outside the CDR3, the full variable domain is SQTIHQWPATLVQPVGSPLSLECTVEGTSNPNLYWYRQAAGRGLQLLFYSVGIGQISSEVPQNLSASRPQDRQFILSSKKLLLSDSGFYLCACFRQGVNYGYTFGSGTRLTVV.

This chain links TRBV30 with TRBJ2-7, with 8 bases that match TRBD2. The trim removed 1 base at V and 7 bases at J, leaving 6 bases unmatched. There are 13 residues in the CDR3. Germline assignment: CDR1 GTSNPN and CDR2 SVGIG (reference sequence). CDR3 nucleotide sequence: TGTGCCTGGAGTGGGACTAGCCCGTGGGAGCAGTACTTC. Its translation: CAWSGTSPWEQYF.

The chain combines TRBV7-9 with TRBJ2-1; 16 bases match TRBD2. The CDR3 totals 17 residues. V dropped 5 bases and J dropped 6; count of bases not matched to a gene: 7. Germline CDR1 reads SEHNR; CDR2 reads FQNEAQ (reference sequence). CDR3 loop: CASSQGLAGGPVNEQFF. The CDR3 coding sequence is TGTGCCAGCAGCCAGGGACTAGCGGGAGGGCCTGTCAATGAGCAGTTCTTC.

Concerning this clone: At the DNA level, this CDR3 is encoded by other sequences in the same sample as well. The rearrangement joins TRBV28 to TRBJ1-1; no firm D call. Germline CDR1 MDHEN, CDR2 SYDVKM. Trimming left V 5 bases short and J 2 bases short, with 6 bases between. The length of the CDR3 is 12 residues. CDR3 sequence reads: CASSLRNTEAFF. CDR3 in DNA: TGTGCCAGCAGTCTGAGAAACACTGAAGCTTTCTTT.

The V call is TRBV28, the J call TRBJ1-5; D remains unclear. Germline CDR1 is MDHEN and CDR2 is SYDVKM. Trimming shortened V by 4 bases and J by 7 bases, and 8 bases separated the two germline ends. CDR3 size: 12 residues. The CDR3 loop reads CASSYITQPQHF. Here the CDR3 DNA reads TGTGCCAGCAGTTACATCACCCAGCCCCAGCATTTT.

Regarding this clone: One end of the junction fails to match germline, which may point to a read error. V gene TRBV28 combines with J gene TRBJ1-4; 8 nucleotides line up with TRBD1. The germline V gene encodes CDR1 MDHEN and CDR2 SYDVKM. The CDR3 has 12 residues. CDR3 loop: CASSPNRGFIVF. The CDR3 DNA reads TGTGCCAGCAGCCCTAACAGGGGGTTTATTGTTTTT. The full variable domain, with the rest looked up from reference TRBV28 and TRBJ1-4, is DVKVTQSSRYLVKRTGEKVFLECVQDMDHENMFWYRQDPGLGLRLIYFSYDVKMKEKGDIPEGYSVSREKKERFSLILESASTNQTSMYLCASSPNRGFIVFGSGTQLSVL.

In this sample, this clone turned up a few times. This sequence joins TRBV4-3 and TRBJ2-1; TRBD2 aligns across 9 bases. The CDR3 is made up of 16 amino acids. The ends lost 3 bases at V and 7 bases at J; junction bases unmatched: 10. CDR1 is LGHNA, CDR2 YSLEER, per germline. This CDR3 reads CASSQAGTSKRNEQFF. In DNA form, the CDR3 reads TGCGCCAGCAGCCAGGCCGGGACTAGCAAGAGGAATGAGCAGTTCTTC.

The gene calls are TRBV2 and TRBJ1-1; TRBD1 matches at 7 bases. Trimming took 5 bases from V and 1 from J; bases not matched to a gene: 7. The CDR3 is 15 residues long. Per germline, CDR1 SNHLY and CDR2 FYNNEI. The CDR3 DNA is TGTGCCAGCAGTAGGGACCGACAGGGGAACACTGAAGCTTTCTTT. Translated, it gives CASSRDRQGNTEAFF.

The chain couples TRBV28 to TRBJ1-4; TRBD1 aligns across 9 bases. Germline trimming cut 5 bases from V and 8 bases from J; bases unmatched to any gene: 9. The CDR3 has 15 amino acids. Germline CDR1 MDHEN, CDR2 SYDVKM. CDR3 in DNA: TGTGCCAGCAGTCGATTGGACAGGGGAATGGAAAAACTGTTTTTT. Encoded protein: CASSRLDRGMEKLFF.